This T cell receptor (beta chain) was sequenced during a study of OX40 agonist ivuxolimab in advanced cancers. Whole-study results and caveats: Some nonresponders likewise displayed low normalized T-cell clonal expansion.

Germline CDR1 reads WSHSY; CDR2 reads SAAADI. The V and J ends lost 0 bases and 7 bases, in that order; junction bases with no gene match: 5. The CDR3 has 15 amino acids. Comment on this clone: Its antigen is not identified.

Assay: immunoSEQ multiplex PCR; the TCRdb copy retains only in-frame clones and omits some. The table has tens of thousands of clones, 80% to 95% seen once. Specimen: CD4+ or CD8+ T cells sorted from blood, collected in a trial of the OX40 agonist ivuxolimab. This chain links TRBV10-2 with TRBJ2-2, with 7 bases that match TRBD2. The TCR was taken from an adult with an advanced solid tumor such as melanoma, head and neck, liver or kidney cancer. CDR3 sequence (DNA): TGCGCCAGCAGTGAGTCTCGGGCGGGAGTCGGGGAGCTGTTTTTT. It yields the protein CASSESRAGVGELFF.